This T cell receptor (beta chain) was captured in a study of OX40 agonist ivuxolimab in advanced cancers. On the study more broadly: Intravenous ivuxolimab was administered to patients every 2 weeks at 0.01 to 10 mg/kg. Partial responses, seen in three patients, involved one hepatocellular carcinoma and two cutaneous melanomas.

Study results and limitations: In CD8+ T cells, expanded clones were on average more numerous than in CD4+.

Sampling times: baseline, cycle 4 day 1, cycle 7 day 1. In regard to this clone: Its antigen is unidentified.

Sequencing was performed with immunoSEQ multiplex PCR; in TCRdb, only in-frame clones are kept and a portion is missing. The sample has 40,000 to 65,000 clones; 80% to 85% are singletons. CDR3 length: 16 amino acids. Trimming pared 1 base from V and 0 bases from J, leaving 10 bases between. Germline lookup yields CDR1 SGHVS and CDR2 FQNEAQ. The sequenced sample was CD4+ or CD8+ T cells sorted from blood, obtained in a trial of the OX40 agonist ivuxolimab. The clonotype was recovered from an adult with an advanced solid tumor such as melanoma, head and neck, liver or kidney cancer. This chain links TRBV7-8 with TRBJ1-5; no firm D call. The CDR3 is CASSLVSGYSNQPQHF. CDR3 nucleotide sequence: TGTGCCAGCAGCTTAGTGTCGGGTTATAGCAATCAGCCCCAGCATTTT.